This T cell receptor beta chain appears in the sequencing data of a study of T cell responses to AZD1222 COVID-19 vaccine. The protocol was immunoSEQ multiplex PCR, while the TCRdb copy is restricted to in-frame clones and leaves out a portion. The table records roughly 120,000 clones, approximately 88% of them present only once. In germline, CDR1 is ENHRY, CDR2 SYGVKD. J lost 0 bases, V lost 3 bases, and 3 bases had no gene match. The CDR3 totals 16 residues. This clone came up a few times. The rearrangement uses TRBV10-3 and TRBJ2-2, with 8 bases fitting TRBD2. This TCR was recovered from an adult in good health. The sequencing used peripheral blood, collected on day 0 of AZD1222 vaccination. The CDR3 protein is CAISDRRGANTGELFF. As DNA, the CDR3 is TGTGCCATCAGTGACCGGCGGGGGGCGAACACCGGGGAGCTGTTTTTT.